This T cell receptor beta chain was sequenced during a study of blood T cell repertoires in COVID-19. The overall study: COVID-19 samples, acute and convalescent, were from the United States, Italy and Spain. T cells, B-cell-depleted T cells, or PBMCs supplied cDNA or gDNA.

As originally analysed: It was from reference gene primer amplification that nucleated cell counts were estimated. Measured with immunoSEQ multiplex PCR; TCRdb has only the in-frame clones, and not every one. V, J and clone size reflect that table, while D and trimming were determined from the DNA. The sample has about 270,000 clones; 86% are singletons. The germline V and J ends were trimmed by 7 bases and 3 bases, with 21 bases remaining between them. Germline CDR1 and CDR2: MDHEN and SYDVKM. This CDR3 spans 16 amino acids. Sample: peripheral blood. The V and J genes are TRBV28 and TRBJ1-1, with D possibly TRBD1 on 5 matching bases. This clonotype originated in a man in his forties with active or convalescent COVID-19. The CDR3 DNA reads TGTGCCAGCATTCCCTCCCAGGGTAATATGGACACTGAAGCTTTCTTT. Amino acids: CASIPSQGNMDTEAFF.